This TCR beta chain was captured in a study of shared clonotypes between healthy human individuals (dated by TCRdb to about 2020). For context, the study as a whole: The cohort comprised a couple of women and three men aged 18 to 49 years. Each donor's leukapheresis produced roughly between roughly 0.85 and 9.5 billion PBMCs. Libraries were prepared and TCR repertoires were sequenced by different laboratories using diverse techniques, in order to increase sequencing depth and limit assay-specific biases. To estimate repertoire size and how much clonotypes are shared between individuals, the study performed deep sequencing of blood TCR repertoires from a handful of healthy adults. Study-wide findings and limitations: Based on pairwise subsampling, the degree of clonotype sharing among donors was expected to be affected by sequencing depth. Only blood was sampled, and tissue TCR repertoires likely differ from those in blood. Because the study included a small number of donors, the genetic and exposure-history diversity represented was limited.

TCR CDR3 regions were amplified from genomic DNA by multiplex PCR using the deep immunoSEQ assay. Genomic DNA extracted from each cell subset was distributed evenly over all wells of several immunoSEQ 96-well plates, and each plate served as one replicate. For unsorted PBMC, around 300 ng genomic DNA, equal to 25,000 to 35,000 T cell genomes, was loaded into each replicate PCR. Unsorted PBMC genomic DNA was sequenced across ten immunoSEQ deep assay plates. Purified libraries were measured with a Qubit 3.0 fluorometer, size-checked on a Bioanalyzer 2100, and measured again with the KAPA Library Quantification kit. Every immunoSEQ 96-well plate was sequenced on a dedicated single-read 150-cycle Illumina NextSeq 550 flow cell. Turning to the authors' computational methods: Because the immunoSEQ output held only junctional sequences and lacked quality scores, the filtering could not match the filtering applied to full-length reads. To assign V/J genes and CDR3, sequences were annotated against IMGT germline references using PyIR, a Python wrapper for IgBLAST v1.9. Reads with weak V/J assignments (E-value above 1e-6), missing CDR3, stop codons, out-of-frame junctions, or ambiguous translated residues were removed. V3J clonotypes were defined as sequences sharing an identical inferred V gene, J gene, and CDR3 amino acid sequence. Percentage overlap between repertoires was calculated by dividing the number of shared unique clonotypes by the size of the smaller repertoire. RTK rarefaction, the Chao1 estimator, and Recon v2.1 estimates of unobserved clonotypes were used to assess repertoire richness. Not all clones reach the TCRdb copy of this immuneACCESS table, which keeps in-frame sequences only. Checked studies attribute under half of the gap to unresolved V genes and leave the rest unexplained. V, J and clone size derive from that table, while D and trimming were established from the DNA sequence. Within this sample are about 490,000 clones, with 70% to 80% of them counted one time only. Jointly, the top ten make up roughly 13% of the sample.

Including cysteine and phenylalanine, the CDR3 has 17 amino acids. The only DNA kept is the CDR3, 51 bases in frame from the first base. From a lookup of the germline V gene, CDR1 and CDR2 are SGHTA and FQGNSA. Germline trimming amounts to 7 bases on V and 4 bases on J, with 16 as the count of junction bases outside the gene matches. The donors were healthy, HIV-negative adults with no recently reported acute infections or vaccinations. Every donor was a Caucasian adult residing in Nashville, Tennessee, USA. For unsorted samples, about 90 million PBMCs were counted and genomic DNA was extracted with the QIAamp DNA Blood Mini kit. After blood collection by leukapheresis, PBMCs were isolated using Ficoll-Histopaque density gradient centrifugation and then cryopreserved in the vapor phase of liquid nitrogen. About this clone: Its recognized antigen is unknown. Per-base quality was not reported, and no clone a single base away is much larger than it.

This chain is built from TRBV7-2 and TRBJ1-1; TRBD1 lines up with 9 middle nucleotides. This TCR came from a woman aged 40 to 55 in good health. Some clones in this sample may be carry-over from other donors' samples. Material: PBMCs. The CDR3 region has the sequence CASTPGTGRQGGTEAFF. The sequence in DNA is TGTGCCAGCACCCCCGGGACAGGGCGTCAAGGGGGCACTGAAGCTTTCTTT.